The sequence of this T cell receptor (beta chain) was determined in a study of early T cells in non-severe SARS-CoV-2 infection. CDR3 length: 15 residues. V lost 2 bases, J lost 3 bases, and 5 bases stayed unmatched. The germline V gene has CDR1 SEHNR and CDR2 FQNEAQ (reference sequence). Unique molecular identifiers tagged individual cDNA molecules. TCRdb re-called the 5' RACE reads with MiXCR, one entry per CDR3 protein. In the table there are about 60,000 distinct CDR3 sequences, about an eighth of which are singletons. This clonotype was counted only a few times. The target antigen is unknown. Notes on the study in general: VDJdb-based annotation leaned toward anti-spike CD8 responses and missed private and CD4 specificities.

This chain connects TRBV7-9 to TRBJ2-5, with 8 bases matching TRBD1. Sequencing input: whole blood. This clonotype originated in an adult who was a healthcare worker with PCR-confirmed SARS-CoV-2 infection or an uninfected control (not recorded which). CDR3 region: CASSLSRTGKETQYF. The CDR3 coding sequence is TGTGCCAGCAGCTTATCACGGACAGGGAAAGAGACCCAGTACTTC.